This entry describes one T cell receptor (beta chain). Its antigen is still unknown. Time point: 2015-2016 season, pre-vaccination. This specimen belongs to a study of follicular helper T cells after annual influenza vaccination. Study details: For some subjects, blood spans the 2013-2014, 2014-2015 and 2015-2016 annual vaccinations. Study-wide points: For non-cTfh compartments, undersampling could not be ruled out. Each annual vaccination recalled recurring oligoclonal ICOS+CD38+ cTfh clonotypes.

Here immunoSEQ multiplex PCR was the method, and the copy in TCRdb shows in-frame clones only, minus some. The sample comprises approximately 2,100 clones, around 87% of which are singletons, and more than 2.5% rests with the top ten. Germline V gene sequence: CDR1 KGHSH, CDR2 LQKENI. Trimming cost V 1 base and J 6 bases; bases outside gene matches: 16. The length of the CDR3 is 18 residues. The rearrangement links TRBV18 to TRBJ2-7; 9 nucleotides agree with TRBD1. The sequence came from an adult who received the influenza vaccine. Sequencing was performed on CXCR5- memory CD4+ T cells sorted from blood, taken on the day of influenza vaccination. As DNA, the CDR3 is TGTGCCAGCTCACCACTGGGGGGGACCGGGACAGGGTTCATCGAGCAGTACTTC. It codes for CASSPLGGTGTGFIEQYF. Based on the CDR3 plus reference TRBV18 and TRBJ2-7, the full variable domain is NAGVMQNPRHLVRRRGQEARLRCSPMKGHSHVYWYRQLPEEGLKFMVYLQKENIIDESGMPKERFSAEFPKEGPSILRIQQVVRGDSAAYFCASSPLGGTGTGFIEQYFGPGTRLTVT.